This is a list of T cell receptor beta chains from one sample in a study of identical twins. TCRdb passed the 5' RACE reads through MiXCR, listing each CDR3 protein once. The sample shows hundreds of thousands of distinct CDR3 sequences, approximately 9% of them seen only once. Sequenced material: memory (CD45RO+) T cells sorted from blood. These receptors all come from a woman aged 18-35 years in good health. The CDR3 runs from the conserved cysteine through the conserved F or W. The D gene is left open where the match is weak. Rows give clone size only sometimes, using once, few, many, or a class for an expanded clone.

V: TRBV6-5
J: TRBJ2-7
size: .
D: .
CDR3: CASSPPGTNDRGEQYF
DNA: TGTGCCAGCAGTCCACCCGGGACCAACGACCGGGGGGAGCAGTACTTC

V: TRBV18
J: TRBJ2-7
size: .
D: TRBD2
CDR3: CASSPASGGARFFYEQYF
DNA: TGTGCCAGCTCACCTGCTAGCGGGGGGGCCCGATTTTTCTACGAGCAGTACTTC

V: TRBV19
J: TRBJ2-3
size: few
D: TRBD2
CDR3: CASSTASGGASVTDTQYF
DNA: TGTGCCAGTAGTACGGCTAGCGGGGGGGCCTCTGTGACAGATACGCAGTATTTT

V: TRBV6-5
J: TRBJ1-5
size: few
D: .
CDR3: CASSWKAGNQPQHF
DNA: TGTGCCAGCAGTTGGAAAGCCGGCAATCAGCCCCAGCATTTT

V: TRBV7-2
J: TRBJ1-4
size: .
D: .
CDR3: CASSFGVNEKLFF
DNA: TGTGCCAGCAGCTTTGGGGTTAATGAAAAACTGTTTTTT

V: TRBV5-1
J: TRBJ2-3
size: many
D: .
CDR3: CASSVYRGGDPSTDTQYF
DNA: TGCGCCAGCAGCGTATACAGGGGAGGGGACCCTAGCACAGATACGCAGTATTTT

V: TRBV5-6
J: TRBJ2-5
size: few
D: TRBD2
CDR3: CATRRGLEVTQYF
DNA: TGTGCCACCAGGAGGGGACTAGAGGTGACCCAGTACTTC

V: TRBV9
J: TRBJ2-6
size: .
D: .
CDR3: CASSLVNTGPGANVLTF
DNA: TGTGCCAGCAGCCTAGTGAATACAGGGCCTGGGGCCAACGTCCTGACTTTC

V: TRBV7-8
J: TRBJ1-1
size: many
D: .
CDR3: CASSLQAAEAFF
DNA: TGTGCCAGCAGCTTACAGGCGGCTGAAGCTTTCTTT

V: TRBV9
J: TRBJ2-3
size: .
D: .
CDR3: CASSVGAGQLPSTDTQYF
DNA: TGTGCCAGCAGCGTAGGAGCGGGACAGTTACCTAGCACAGATACGCAGTATTTT

V: TRBV4-2
J: TRBJ2-5
size: few
D: .
CDR3: CASSPGEAQTQYF
DNA: TGTGCCAGCAGCCCCGGGGAAGCACAGACCCAGTACTTC

V: TRBV20-1
J: TRBJ2-6
size: few
D: .
CDR3: CSAHDGANVLTF
DNA: TGCAGTGCCCACGACGGGGCCAACGTCCTGACTTTC

V: TRBV4-3
J: TRBJ1-5
size: many
D: TRBD1
CDR3: CASSRGPNQPQHF
DNA: TGCGCCAGCAGCAGGGGGCCGAATCAGCCCCAGCATTTT

V: TRBV7-2
J: TRBJ2-1
size: many
D: .
CDR3: CASSPIAGNIYNEQFF
DNA: TGTGCCAGCAGCCCCATCGCAGGAAATATCTACAATGAGCAGTTCTTC

V: TRBV12-3/TRBV12-4
J: TRBJ1-2
size: many
D: .
CDR3: CASSPEKDSLYGYTF
DNA: TGTGCCAGCAGCCCTGAAAAGGACAGCCTCTATGGCTACACCTTC

V: TRBV5-1
J: TRBJ2-7
size: few
D: TRBD1
CDR3: CASRTTGTEKYEQYF
DNA: TGCGCCAGCAGAACGACCGGGACAGAAAAATACGAGCAGTACTTC

V: TRBV20-1
J: TRBJ2-3
size: .
D: TRBD2
CDR3: CSAPSVGGGTDTQYF
DNA: TGCAGTGCTCCATCTGTCGGGGGGGGTACAGATACGCAGTATTTT

V: TRBV7-9
J: TRBJ2-7
size: medium-sized
D: TRBD2
CDR3: CASSSGLAGYF
DNA: TGTGCCAGCAGCTCGGGACTAGCGGGTTACTTC

V: TRBV2
J: TRBJ1-1
size: few
D: TRBD1
CDR3: CASRGTGKFTEAFF
DNA: TGTGCCAGCAGGGGGACAGGAAAATTCACTGAAGCTTTCTTT

V: TRBV7-9
J: TRBJ1-1
size: .
D: .
CDR3: CASSPLTPNTEAFF
DNA: TGTGCCAGCAGCCCACTTACACCGAACACTGAAGCTTTCTTT

V: TRBV12-3/TRBV12-4
J: TRBJ1-4
size: many
D: .
CDR3: CASSWTLGEKLFF
DNA: TGTGCCAGCAGTTGGACATTAGGAGAAAAACTGTTTTTT

V: TRBV5-5
J: TRBJ2-7
size: .
D: TRBD1
CDR3: CASSLDRGRTYEQYF
DNA: TGTGCCAGCAGCTTGGACAGGGGGAGAACCTACGAGCAGTACTTC

V: TRBV6-5
J: TRBJ1-4
size: few
D: .
CDR3: CASSYLSGGGEKLFF
DNA: TGTGCCAGCAGTTACTTATCGGGGGGAGGAGAAAAACTGTTTTTT

V: TRBV28
J: TRBJ2-7
size: .
D: .
CDR3: CAIGTLLYEQYF
DNA: TGTGCCATCGGGACTCTGCTCTACGAGCAGTACTTC

V: TRBV10-3
J: TRBJ2-1
size: many
D: TRBD1
CDR3: CAISGRDSYNEQFF
DNA: TGTGCCATCAGTGGAAGGGACAGTTACAATGAGCAGTTCTTC

V: TRBV2
J: TRBJ2-6
size: few
D: .
CDR3: CASSALSGANVLTF
DNA: TGTGCCAGCAGTGCGCTCTCTGGGGCCAACGTCCTGACTTTC

V: TRBV5-1
J: TRBJ1-1
size: .
D: TRBD1
CDR3: CASSLNRGFENTEAFF
DNA: TGCGCCAGCAGCTTGAACAGGGGCTTTGAGAACACTGAAGCTTTCTTT

V: TRBV5-1
J: TRBJ2-1
size: .
D: TRBD2
CDR3: CASSVALAEGYNEQFF
DNA: TGCGCCAGCAGCGTAGCTCTAGCGGAAGGTTATAATGAGCAGTTCTTC

V: TRBV5-1
J: TRBJ2-3
size: .
D: .
CDR3: CASSESGSTDTQYF
DNA: TGCGCCAGCAGCGAAAGCGGGAGCACAGATACGCAGTATTTT

V: TRBV5-5
J: TRBJ2-3
size: .
D: TRBD2
CDR3: CASSLRGRGADTQYF
DNA: TGTGCCAGCAGCTTGCGCGGGAGAGGGGCAGATACGCAGTATTTT

V: TRBV6-1
J: TRBJ2-2
size: many
D: TRBD2
CDR3: CASSRPSGGGPGELFF
DNA: TGTGCCAGCAGTCGTCCTAGCGGGGGGGGCCCCGGGGAGCTGTTTTTT

V: TRBV20-1
J: TRBJ2-1
size: .
D: .
CDR3: CSARDPGRLAFSEQFF
DNA: TGCAGTGCTAGAGATCCCGGCAGGTTAGCCTTCAGTGAGCAGTTCTTC

V: TRBV5-1
J: TRBJ2-1
size: many
D: TRBD2
CDR3: CASSLPGGTGNEQFF
DNA: TGCGCCAGCAGCTTACCGGGGGGAACGGGCAATGAGCAGTTCTTC

V: TRBV6-5
J: TRBJ1-2
size: .
D: .
CDR3: CASSLDSYYGYTF
DNA: TGTGCCAGCAGCTTAGACAGCTACTATGGCTACACCTTC

V: TRBV10-1
J: TRBJ2-1
size: .
D: .
CDR3: CASSETSSNYNEQFF
DNA: TGCGCCAGCAGTGAGACCTCGAGCAACTACAATGAGCAGTTCTTC

V: TRBV20-1
J: TRBJ1-5
size: .
D: TRBD1
CDR3: CSAGPTGGYGQPQHF
DNA: TGCAGTGCTGGCCCGACAGGGGGATATGGACAGCCCCAGCATTTT

V: TRBV30
J: TRBJ2-7
size: .
D: .
CDR3: CAWNEGGTYEQYF
DNA: TGTGCCTGGAATGAAGGCGGAACCTACGAGCAGTACTTC

V: TRBV12-3/TRBV12-4
J: TRBJ2-5
size: few
D: TRBD2
CDR3: CASTEGGWLAGLEETQYF
DNA: TGTGCCAGCACCGAGGGGGGGTGGCTAGCGGGTCTGGAAGAGACCCAGTACTTC

V: TRBV9
J: TRBJ2-2
size: .
D: .
CDR3: CASKLGGEGSGELFF
DNA: TGTGCCAGCAAATTGGGCGGCGAAGGGTCCGGGGAGCTGTTTTTT

V: TRBV30
J: TRBJ1-5
size: .
D: .
CDR3: CAWSRSGNQPQHF
DNA: TGTGCCTGGAGTAGATCAGGTAATCAGCCCCAGCATTTT

V: TRBV3-1
J: TRBJ2-6
size: few
D: .
CDR3: CASSSPGTVGANVLTF
DNA: TGTGCCAGCAGCTCGCCGGGGACTGTGGGGGCCAACGTCCTGACTTTC

V: TRBV12-3/TRBV12-4
J: TRBJ2-7
size: many
D: .
CDR3: CASSSLVARYEQYF
DNA: TGTGCCAGCAGTTCCCTGGTAGCTCGGTACGAGCAGTACTTC

V: TRBV5-5
J: TRBJ1-6
size: few
D: .
CDR3: CASSTDTDRSYNSPLHF
DNA: TGTGCCAGCAGCACGGACACCGACCGCTCCTATAATTCACCCCTCCACTTT

V: TRBV20-1
J: TRBJ2-7
size: many
D: TRBD1
CDR3: CSGTDRENEQYF
DNA: TGCAGTGGGACGGACAGGGAAAACGAGCAGTACTTC

V: TRBV7-2
J: TRBJ2-1
size: many
D: TRBD2
CDR3: CASSLAEGGRGREQFF
DNA: TGTGCCAGCAGCTTAGCGGAAGGCGGGAGAGGGCGGGAGCAGTTCTTC

V: TRBV20-1
J: TRBJ1-4
size: few
D: .
CDR3: CSARGSTNEKLFF
DNA: TGCAGTGCTAGGGGGTCAACTAATGAAAAACTGTTTTTT

V: TRBV5-6
J: TRBJ2-7
size: .
D: .
CDR3: CASSSLGESYEQYF
DNA: TGTGCCAGCAGCTCGTTGGGGGAAAGCTACGAGCAGTACTTC

V: TRBV2
J: TRBJ1-1
size: few
D: .
CDR3: CASSNLGTEAFF
DNA: TGTGCCAGTTCCAATCTCGGCACTGAAGCTTTCTTT

V: TRBV12-3/TRBV12-4
J: TRBJ1-4
size: many
D: .
CDR3: CASSLAVATNEKLFF
DNA: TGTGCCAGCAGCCTGGCGGTTGCAACTAATGAAAAACTGTTTTTT

V: TRBV20-1
J: TRBJ1-2
size: .
D: .
CDR3: CSASTPGANYGYTF
DNA: TGCAGTGCTAGTACGCCAGGGGCTAACTATGGCTACACCTTC

V: TRBV3-1
J: TRBJ1-1
size: many
D: .
CDR3: CASSQAPGGQTFF
DNA: TGTGCCAGCAGCCAAGCCCCTGGGGGGCAAACTTTCTTT

V: TRBV6-2/TRBV6-3
J: TRBJ2-5
size: .
D: TRBD2
CDR3: CATKTSGQETQYF
DNA: TGTGCCACTAAAACTAGCGGCCAAGAGACCCAGTACTTC